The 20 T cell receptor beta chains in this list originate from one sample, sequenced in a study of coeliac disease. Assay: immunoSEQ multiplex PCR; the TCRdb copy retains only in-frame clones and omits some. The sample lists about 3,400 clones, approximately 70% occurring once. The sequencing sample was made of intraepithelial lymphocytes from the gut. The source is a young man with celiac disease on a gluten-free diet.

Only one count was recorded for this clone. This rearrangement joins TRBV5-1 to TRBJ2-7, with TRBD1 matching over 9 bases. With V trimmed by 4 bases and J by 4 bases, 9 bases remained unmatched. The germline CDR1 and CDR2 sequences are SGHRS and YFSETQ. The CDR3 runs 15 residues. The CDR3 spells CASSTGDRVGYEQYF. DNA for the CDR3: TGCGCCAGCAGCACAGGGGACAGGGTAGGTTACGAGCAGTACTTC. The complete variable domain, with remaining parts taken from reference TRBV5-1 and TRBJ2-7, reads KAGVTQTPRYLIKTRGQQVTLSCSPISGHRSVSWYQQTPGQGLQFLFEYFSETQRNKGNFPGRFSGRQFSNSRSEMNVSTLELGDSALYLCASSTGDRVGYEQYFGPGTRLTVT.

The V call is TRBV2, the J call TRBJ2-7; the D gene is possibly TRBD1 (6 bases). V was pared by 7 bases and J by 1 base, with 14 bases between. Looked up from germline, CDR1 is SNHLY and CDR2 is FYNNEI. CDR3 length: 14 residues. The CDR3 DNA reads TGTGCCAGCACCAGAAGTGGACAGTCCTACGAGCAGTACTTC. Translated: CASTRSGQSYEQYF.

This chain's CDR3 is CASSQAHGQDIYGYTF. CDR3 nucleotides: TGTGCCAGCAGCCAAGCCCATGGACAGGACATCTATGGCTACACCTTC. The V and J genes are TRBV4-2 and TRBJ1-2; 7 positions agree with TRBD1. This CDR3 region has 16 residues. Germline CDR1 and CDR2: LGHNA and YNFKEQ. Losses at the gene ends were 1 base for V and 4 bases for J; bases not matched to a gene: 9.

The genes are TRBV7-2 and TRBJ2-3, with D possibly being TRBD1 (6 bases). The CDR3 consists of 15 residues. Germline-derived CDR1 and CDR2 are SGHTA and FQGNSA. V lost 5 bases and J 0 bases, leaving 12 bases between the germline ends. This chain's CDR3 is CASSIEGDSTDTQYF. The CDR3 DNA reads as TGTGCCAGCAGCATCGAGGGGGATAGCACAGATACGCAGTATTTT.

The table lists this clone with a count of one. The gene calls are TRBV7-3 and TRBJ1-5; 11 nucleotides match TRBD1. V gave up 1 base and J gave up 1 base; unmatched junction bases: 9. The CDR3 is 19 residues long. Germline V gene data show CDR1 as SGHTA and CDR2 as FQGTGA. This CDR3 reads CASSLNGQGAQRSNQPQHF. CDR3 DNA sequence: TGTGCCAGCAGCTTAAACGGACAGGGGGCTCAGAGGAGCAATCAGCCCCAGCATTTT.

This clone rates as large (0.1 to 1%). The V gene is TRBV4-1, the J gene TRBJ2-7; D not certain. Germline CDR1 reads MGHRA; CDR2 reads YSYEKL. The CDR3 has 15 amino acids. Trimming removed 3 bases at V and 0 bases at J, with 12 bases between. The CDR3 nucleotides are TGCGCCAGCAGCCAGTCCACTCTGAGCTCCTACGAGCAGTACTTC. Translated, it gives CASSQSTLSSYEQYF.

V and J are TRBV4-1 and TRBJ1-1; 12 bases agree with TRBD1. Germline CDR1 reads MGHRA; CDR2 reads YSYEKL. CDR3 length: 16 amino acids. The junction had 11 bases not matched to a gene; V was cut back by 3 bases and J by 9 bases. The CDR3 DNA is TGCGCCAGCAGCCAGTACGGGACAGGGGGCTTGAATAAAGCTTTCTTT. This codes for CASSQYGTGGLNKAFF.

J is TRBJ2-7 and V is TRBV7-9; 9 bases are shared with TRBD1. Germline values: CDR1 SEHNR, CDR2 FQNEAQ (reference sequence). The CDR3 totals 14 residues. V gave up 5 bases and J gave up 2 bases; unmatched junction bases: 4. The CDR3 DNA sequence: TGTGCCAGCAGCCGACAGGGGGTTACCTACGAGCAGTACTTC. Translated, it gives CASSRQGVTYEQYF.

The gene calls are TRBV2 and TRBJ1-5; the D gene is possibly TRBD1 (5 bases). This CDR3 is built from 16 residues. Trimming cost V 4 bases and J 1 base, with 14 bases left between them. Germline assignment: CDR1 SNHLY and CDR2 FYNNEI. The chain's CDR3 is CASSGGGTESNQPQHF. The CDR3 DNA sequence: TGTGCCAGCAGTGGGGGGGGGACCGAAAGCAATCAGCCCCAGCATTTT.

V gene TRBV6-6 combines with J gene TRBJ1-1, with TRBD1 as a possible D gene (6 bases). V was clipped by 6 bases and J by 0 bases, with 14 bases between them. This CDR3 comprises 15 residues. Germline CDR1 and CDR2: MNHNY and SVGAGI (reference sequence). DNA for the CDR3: TGTGCCAGCAGGTGGACAGATAGTCTGAACACTGAAGCTTTCTTT. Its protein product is CASRWTDSLNTEAFF.

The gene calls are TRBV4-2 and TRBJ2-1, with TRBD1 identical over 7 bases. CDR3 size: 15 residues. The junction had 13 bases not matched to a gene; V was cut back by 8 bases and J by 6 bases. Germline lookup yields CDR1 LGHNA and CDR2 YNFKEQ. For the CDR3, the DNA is TGTGCCAGCTCACTCACGACAGGGAGCGCCAATGAGCAGTTCTTC. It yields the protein CASSLTTGSANEQFF.

CDR3 region: CASSGQAYNEQFF. CDR3 in DNA: TGTGCCAGTAGTGGGCAGGCCTACAATGAGCAGTTCTTC. J is TRBJ2-1 and V is TRBV19; D call uncertain. This CDR3 spans 13 amino acids. V shed 5 bases and J shed 2 bases, with 7 bases lying between them. Per the germline V gene, CDR1 is LNHDA and CDR2 is SQIVND (reference sequence).

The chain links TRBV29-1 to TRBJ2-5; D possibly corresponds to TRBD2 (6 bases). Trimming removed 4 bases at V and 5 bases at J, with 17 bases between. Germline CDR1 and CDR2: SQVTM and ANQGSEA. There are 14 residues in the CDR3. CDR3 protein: CSVVGGLARETQYF. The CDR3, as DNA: TGCAGCGTTGTAGGAGGGCTAGCGCGGGAGACCCAGTACTTC. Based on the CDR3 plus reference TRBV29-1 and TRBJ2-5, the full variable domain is SAVISQKPSRDICQRGTSLTIQCQVDSQVTMMFWYRQQPGQSLTLIATANQGSEATYESGFVIDKFPISRPNLTFSTLTVSNMSPEDSSIYLCSVVGGLARETQYFGPGTRLLVL.

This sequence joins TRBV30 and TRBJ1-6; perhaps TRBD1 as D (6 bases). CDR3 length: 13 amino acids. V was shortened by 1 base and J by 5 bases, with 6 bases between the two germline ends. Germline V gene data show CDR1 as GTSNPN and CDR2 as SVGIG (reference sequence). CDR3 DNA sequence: TGTGCCTGGAGTGGACAGGATAATTCACCCCTCCACTTT. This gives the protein CAWSGQDNSPLHF.

DNA of the CDR3: TGCGCCAGCAGCGCGGGACTTGGAGAGACCCAGTACTTC. Its protein product is CASSAGLGETQYF. The chain recombines TRBV10-2 with TRBJ2-5; tentatively, D is TRBD2 (6 bases). The CDR3 has 13 residues. Germline CDR1 is WSHSY and CDR2 is SAAADI. With 6 bases removed from V and 4 bases from J, the gap between germline ends came to 12 bases.

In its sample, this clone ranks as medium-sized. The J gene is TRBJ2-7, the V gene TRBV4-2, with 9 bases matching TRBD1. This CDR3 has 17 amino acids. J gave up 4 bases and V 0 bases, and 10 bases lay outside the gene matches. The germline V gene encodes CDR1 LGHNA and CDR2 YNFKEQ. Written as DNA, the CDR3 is TGTGCCAGCAGCCAAGATGAGTCAGGACAGGGGAGATACGAGCAGTACTTC. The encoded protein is CASSQDESGQGRYEQYF.

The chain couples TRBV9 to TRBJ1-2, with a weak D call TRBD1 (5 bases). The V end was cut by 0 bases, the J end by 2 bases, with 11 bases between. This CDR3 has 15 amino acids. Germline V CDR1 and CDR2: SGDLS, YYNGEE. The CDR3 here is CASSVASGENYGYTF. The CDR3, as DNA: TGTGCCAGCAGCGTAGCGTCGGGGGAGAACTATGGCTACACCTTC.

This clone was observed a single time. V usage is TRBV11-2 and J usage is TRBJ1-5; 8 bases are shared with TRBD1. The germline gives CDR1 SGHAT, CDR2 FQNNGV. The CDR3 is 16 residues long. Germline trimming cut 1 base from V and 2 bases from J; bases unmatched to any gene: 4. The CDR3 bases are TGTGCCAGCAGCTTAGGACAGGACAGGGGCAATCAGCCCCAGCATTTT. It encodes CASSLGQDRGNQPQHF.

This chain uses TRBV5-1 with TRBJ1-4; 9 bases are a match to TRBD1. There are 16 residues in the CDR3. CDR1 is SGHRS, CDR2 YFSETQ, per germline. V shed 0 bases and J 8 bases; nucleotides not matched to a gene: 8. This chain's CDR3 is CASSLVVGTGLEKLFF. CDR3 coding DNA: TGCGCCAGCAGCTTGGTGGTCGGGACAGGGCTAGAAAAACTGTTTTTT. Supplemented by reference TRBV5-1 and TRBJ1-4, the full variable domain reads KAGVTQTPRYLIKTRGQQVTLSCSPISGHRSVSWYQQTPGQGLQFLFEYFSETQRNKGNFPGRFSGRQFSNSRSEMNVSTLELGDSALYLCASSLVVGTGLEKLFFGSGTQLSVL.

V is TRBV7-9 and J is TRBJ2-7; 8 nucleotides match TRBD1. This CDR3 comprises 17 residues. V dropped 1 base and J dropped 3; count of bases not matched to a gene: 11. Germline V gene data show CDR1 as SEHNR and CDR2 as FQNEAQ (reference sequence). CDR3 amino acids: CASSLGGRRDRLYEQYF. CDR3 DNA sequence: TGTGCCAGCAGCTTAGGAGGTAGGCGGGACAGGCTCTACGAGCAGTACTTC.